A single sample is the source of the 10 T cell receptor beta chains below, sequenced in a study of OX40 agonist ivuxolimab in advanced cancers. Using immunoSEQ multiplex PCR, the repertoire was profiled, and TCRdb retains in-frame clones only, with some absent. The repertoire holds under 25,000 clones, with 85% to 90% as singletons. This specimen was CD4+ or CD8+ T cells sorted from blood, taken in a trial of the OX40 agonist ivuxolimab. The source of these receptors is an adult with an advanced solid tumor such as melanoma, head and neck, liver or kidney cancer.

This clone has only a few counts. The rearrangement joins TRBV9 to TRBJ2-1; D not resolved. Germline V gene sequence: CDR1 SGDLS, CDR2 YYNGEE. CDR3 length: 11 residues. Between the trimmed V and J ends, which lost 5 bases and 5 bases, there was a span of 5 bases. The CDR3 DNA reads TGTGCCAGCAGTTTGGACAATGAGCAGTTCTTC. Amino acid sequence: CASSLDNEQFF.

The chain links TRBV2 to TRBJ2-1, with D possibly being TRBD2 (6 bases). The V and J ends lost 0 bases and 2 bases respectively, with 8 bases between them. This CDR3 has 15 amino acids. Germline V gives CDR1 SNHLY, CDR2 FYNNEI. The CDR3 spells CASSEAREAYNEQFF. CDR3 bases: TGTGCCAGCAGTGAAGCGCGGGAAGCCTACAATGAGCAGTTCTTC.

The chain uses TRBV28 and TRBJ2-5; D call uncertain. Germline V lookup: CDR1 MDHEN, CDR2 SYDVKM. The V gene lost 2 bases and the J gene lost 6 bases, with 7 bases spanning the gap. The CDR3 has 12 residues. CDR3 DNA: TGTGCCAGCAGTTTAGTTCAAAAGACCCAGTACTTC. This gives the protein CASSLVQKTQYF.

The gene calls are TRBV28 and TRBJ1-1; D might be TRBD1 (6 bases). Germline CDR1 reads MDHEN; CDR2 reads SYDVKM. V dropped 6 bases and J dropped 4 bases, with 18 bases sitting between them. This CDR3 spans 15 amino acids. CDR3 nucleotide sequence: TGTGCCAGCAGCCCGTGGGGGGGCTTGGGCACTGAAGCTTTCTTT. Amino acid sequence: CASSPWGGLGTEAFF.

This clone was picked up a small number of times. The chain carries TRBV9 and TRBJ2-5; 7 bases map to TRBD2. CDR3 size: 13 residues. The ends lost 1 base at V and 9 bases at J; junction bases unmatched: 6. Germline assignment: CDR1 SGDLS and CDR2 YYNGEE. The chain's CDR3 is CASSVWAGDAQYF. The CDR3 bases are TGTGCCAGCAGCGTATGGGCGGGAGATGCCCAGTACTTC.

The DNA of the CDR3 is TGCGCCAGCAGCTTTCCCAAAGCGGGAGATGACTACGAGCAGTACTTC. As protein: CASSFPKAGDDYEQYF. The J gene is TRBJ2-7, the V gene TRBV5-1, with 8 bases that match TRBD2. Per the germline V gene, CDR1 is SGHRS and CDR2 is YFSETQ. The CDR3 totals 16 residues. With V trimmed by 2 bases and J by 3 bases, 10 bases remained unmatched.

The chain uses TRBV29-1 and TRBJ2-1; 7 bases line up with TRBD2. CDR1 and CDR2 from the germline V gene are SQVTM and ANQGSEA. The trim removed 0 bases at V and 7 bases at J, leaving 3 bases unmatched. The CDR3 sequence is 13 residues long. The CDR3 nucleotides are TGCAGCGTTGAAGATCAGGGAGGGAATGAGCAGTTCTTC. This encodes CSVEDQGGNEQFF.

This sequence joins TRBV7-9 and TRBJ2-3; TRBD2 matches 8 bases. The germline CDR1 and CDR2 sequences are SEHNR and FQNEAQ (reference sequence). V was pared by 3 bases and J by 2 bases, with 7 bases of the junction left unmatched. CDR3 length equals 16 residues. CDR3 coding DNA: TGTGCCAGCAGCTTCGGTCTAGCGGGCTCCACAGATACGCAGTATTTT. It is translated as CASSFGLAGSTDTQYF. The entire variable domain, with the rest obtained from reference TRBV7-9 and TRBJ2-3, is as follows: DTGVSQNPRHKITKRGQNVTFRCDPISEHNRLYWYRQTLGQGPEFLTYFQNEAQLEKSRLLSDRFSAERPKGSFSTLEIQRTEQGDSAMYLCASSFGLAGSTDTQYFGPGTRLTVL.

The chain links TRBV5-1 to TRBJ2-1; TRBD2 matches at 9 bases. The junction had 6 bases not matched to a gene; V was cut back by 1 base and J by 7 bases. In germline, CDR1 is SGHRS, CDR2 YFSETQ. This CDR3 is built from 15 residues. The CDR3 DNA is TGCGCCAGCAGCTTGTTTCTTAGCGGGGGAAATGAGCAGTTCTTC. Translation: CASSLFLSGGNEQFF. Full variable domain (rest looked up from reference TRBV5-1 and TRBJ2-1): KAGVTQTPRYLIKTRGQQVTLSCSPISGHRSVSWYQQTPGQGLQFLFEYFSETQRNKGNFPGRFSGRQFSNSRSEMNVSTLELGDSALYLCASSLFLSGGNEQFFGPGTRLTVL.

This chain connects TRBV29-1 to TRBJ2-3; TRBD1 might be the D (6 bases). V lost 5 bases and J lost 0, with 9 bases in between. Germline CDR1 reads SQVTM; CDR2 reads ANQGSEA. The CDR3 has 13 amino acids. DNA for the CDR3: TGCAGCGTTCTAGGGGGTAGCACAGATACGCAGTATTTT. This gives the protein CSVLGGSTDTQYF.